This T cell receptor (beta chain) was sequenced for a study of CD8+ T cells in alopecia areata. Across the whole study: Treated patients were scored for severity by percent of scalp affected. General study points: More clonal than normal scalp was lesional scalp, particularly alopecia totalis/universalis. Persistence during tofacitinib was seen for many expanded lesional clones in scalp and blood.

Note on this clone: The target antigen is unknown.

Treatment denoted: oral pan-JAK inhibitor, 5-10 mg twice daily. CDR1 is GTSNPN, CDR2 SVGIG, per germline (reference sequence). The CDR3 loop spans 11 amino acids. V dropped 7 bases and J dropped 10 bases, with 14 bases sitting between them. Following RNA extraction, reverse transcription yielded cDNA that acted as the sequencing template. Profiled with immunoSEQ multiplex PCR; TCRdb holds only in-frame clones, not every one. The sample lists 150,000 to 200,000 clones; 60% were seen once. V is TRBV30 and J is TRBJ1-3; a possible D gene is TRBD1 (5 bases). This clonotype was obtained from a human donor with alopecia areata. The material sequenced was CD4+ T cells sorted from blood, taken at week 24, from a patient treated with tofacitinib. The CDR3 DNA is TGTGCCTCAGTCCAGGGTGCGACCATATATTTT. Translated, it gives CASVQGATIYF. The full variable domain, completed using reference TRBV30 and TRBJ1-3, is SQTIHQWPATLVQPVGSPLSLECTVEGTSNPNLYWYRQAAGRGLQLLFYSVGIGQISSEVPQNLSASRPQDRQFILSSKKLLLSDSGFYLCASVQGATIYFGEGSWLTVV.